Listed below are T cell receptor beta chains from one sample, sequenced in a study of human T cells and chemical hapten exposure. MiXCR, applied by TCRdb to the RACE reads, yields one record per CDR3 protein. The table has about 82,000 distinct CDR3 sequences, more than 6.5% seen once. Sequenced material: whole blood, taken in connection with sensitization to the hapten diphenylcyclopropenone (DPC). Receptors originate from a woman in her twenties or thirties with alopecia areata. Some clones in this sample may be carry-over from other donors' samples. The CDR3 runs from the conserved cysteine through the conserved F or W. A D gene is named only where the DNA matches it firmly. Size values are once, few and many counts, or a class for expanded clones, and some rows have none.

abundance: -
d_gene: -
v_gene: TRBV9
j_gene: TRBJ1-1
CDR3aa: CASSPTPPGRLRNTEAFF
CDR3nt: TGTGCCAGCAGCCCAACACCACCGGGGAGACTAAGGAACACTGAAGCTTTCTTT

abundance: few
d_gene: -
v_gene: TRBV3-1
j_gene: TRBJ1-4
CDR3aa: CASSQDPGWGNEKLFF
CDR3nt: TGTGCCAGCAGCCAAGATCCGGGATGGGGAAATGAAAAACTGTTTTTT

abundance: -
d_gene: TRBD2
v_gene: TRBV5-1
j_gene: TRBJ2-1
CDR3aa: CASTLALAGEGEQFF
CDR3nt: TGCGCCAGCACCCTGGCACTAGCGGGGGAGGGTGAGCAGTTCTTC

abundance: many
d_gene: -
v_gene: TRBV30
j_gene: TRBJ1-2
CDR3aa: CAWSGPGWGDYGYTF
CDR3nt: TGTGCCTGGAGTGGTCCAGGTTGGGGGGACTATGGCTACACCTTC

abundance: many
d_gene: -
v_gene: TRBV29-1
j_gene: TRBJ1-1
CDR3aa: CSVGEGSITEAFF
CDR3nt: TGCAGCGTTGGGGAGGGTTCGATCACTGAAGCTTTCTTT

abundance: -
d_gene: TRBD1
v_gene: TRBV12-3/TRBV12-4
j_gene: TRBJ1-6
CDR3aa: CASRSTTGANNSPLHF
CDR3nt: TGTGCCAGCAGAAGCACGACAGGGGCTAATAATTCACCCCTCCACTTT

abundance: few
d_gene: -
v_gene: TRBV7-9
j_gene: TRBJ2-3
CDR3aa: CASSLQGGSTDTQYF
CDR3nt: TGTGCCAGCAGCTTACAGGGCGGCAGCACAGATACGCAGTATTTT

abundance: many
d_gene: -
v_gene: TRBV4-1
j_gene: TRBJ1-6
CDR3aa: CASRAGDTYNSPLHF
CDR3nt: TGCGCCAGCAGGGCCGGAGATACTTATAATTCACCCCTCCACTTT

abundance: many
d_gene: -
v_gene: TRBV15
j_gene: TRBJ1-4
CDR3aa: CATSRDLIREKLFF
CDR3nt: TGTGCCACCAGCAGAGATTTGATCCGCGAAAAACTGTTTTTT

abundance: -
d_gene: -
v_gene: TRBV18
j_gene: TRBJ1-3
CDR3aa: CASSPAGAGNTIYF
CDR3nt: TGTGCCAGCTCACCAGCAGGTGCTGGAAACACCATATATTTT

abundance: many
d_gene: -
v_gene: TRBV10-3
j_gene: TRBJ1-2
CDR3aa: CAISATNYGYTF
CDR3nt: TGTGCCATCAGTGCCACTAACTATGGCTACACCTTC

abundance: many
d_gene: TRBD1
v_gene: TRBV29-1
j_gene: TRBJ1-2
CDR3aa: CSVERTGGYGYTF
CDR3nt: TGCAGCGTTGAAAGGACAGGGGGCTATGGCTACACCTTC

abundance: -
d_gene: -
v_gene: TRBV6-5
j_gene: TRBJ1-2
CDR3aa: CASSYSAGAYGYTF
CDR3nt: TGTGCCAGCAGTTACTCGGCAGGGGCCTATGGCTACACCTTC

abundance: many
d_gene: -
v_gene: TRBV7-6
j_gene: TRBJ1-5
CDR3aa: CASSLRGMQPQHF
CDR3nt: TGTGCCAGCAGCCTTCGCGGGATGCAGCCCCAGCATTTT

abundance: many
d_gene: TRBD2
v_gene: TRBV7-9
j_gene: TRBJ2-5
CDR3aa: CASSSSSGGETQYF
CDR3nt: TGTGCCAGCAGCTCGTCCAGCGGGGGAGAGACCCAGTACTTC

abundance: many
d_gene: -
v_gene: TRBV29-1
j_gene: TRBJ2-2
CDR3aa: CSARQDSTGELFF
CDR3nt: TGCAGCGCTCGACAGGATTCCACCGGGGAGCTGTTTTTT

abundance: many
d_gene: TRBD2
v_gene: TRBV5-1
j_gene: TRBJ2-1
CDR3aa: CASSLVGTSGNEQFF
CDR3nt: TGCGCCAGCAGCTTGGTTGGGACTAGCGGGAATGAGCAGTTCTTC

abundance: many
d_gene: -
v_gene: TRBV3-1
j_gene: TRBJ2-1
CDR3aa: CASSQPTGKQFF
CDR3nt: TGTGCCAGCAGCCAGCCTACAGGGAAACAGTTCTTC

abundance: -
d_gene: TRBD1
v_gene: TRBV5-1
j_gene: TRBJ2-3
CDR3aa: CASSSRTGSLTDTQYF
CDR3nt: TGCGCCAGCAGCTCCCGGACAGGCAGTCTAACAGATACGCAGTATTTT

abundance: -
d_gene: -
v_gene: TRBV11-1
j_gene: TRBJ1-2
CDR3aa: CASSLAAGVSGYTF
CDR3nt: TGTGCCAGCAGCTTAGCGGCGGGGGTTTCTGGCTACACCTTC

abundance: -
d_gene: -
v_gene: TRBV6-1
j_gene: TRBJ1-1
CDR3aa: CASSELSGTEAFF
CDR3nt: TGTGCCAGCAGTGAACTCTCCGGGACTGAAGCTTTCTTT

abundance: -
d_gene: TRBD1
v_gene: TRBV20-1
j_gene: TRBJ1-1
CDR3aa: CSARGQGGLNTEAFF
CDR3nt: TGCAGTGCTAGGGGACAGGGGGGACTGAACACTGAAGCTTTCTTT

abundance: -
d_gene: -
v_gene: TRBV5-1
j_gene: TRBJ1-1
CDR3aa: CATQDSGGLRGNTEAFF
CDR3nt: TGCGCCACCCAGGACTCTGGGGGCTTAAGGGGGAACACTGAAGCTTTCTTT

abundance: -
d_gene: -
v_gene: TRBV29-1
j_gene: TRBJ2-5
CDR3aa: CSVESSAETQYF
CDR3nt: TGCAGCGTTGAGTCTTCGGCCGAGACCCAGTACTTC

abundance: few
d_gene: -
v_gene: TRBV6-6
j_gene: TRBJ1-1
CDR3aa: CASSYSGPPNTEAFF
CDR3nt: TGTGCCAGCAGTTACTCAGGGCCTCCGAACACTGAAGCTTTCTTT

abundance: -
d_gene: -
v_gene: TRBV11-2
j_gene: TRBJ2-3
CDR3aa: CARIGKGRNQPQYF
CDR3nt: TGTGCCAGGATTGGGAAGGGGCGCAATCAGCCCCAGTATTTT

abundance: -
d_gene: -
v_gene: TRBV19
j_gene: TRBJ2-4
CDR3aa: CASTDWAAKNIQYF
CDR3nt: TGTGCCAGTACCGATTGGGCGGCCAAAAACATTCAGTACTTC

abundance: few
d_gene: -
v_gene: TRBV28
j_gene: TRBJ1-1
CDR3aa: CASSENRDIWAQIRAFF
CDR3nt: TGTGCCAGCAGTGAGAACAGGGATATTTGGGCCCAAATTCGTGCTTTCTTT

abundance: -
d_gene: -
v_gene: TRBV6-5
j_gene: TRBJ2-7
CDR3aa: CASSYKISYEQYF
CDR3nt: TGTGCCAGCAGTTACAAAATCTCCTACGAGCAGTACTTC

abundance: many
d_gene: TRBD1
v_gene: TRBV2
j_gene: TRBJ1-2
CDR3aa: CASRGQFYGYTF
CDR3nt: TGTGCCAGCAGGGGACAGTTCTATGGCTACACCTTC

abundance: many
d_gene: -
v_gene: TRBV6-5
j_gene: TRBJ1-2
CDR3aa: CASSYRSSTKRGFNYGYTF
CDR3nt: TGTGCCAGCAGTTACAGGTCCTCGACCAAAAGGGGGTTTAACTATGGCTACACCTTC

abundance: few
d_gene: -
v_gene: TRBV6-2/TRBV6-3
j_gene: TRBJ2-1
CDR3aa: CASRRTTSSYNEQFF
CDR3nt: TGTGCCAGCAGAAGGACTACTAGCTCCTACAATGAGCAGTTCTTC

abundance: few
d_gene: TRBD1
v_gene: TRBV5-1
j_gene: TRBJ1-1
CDR3aa: CASSFLFDRASEAFF
CDR3nt: TGCGCCAGCAGTTTTTTATTCGACAGGGCTAGTGAAGCTTTCTTT